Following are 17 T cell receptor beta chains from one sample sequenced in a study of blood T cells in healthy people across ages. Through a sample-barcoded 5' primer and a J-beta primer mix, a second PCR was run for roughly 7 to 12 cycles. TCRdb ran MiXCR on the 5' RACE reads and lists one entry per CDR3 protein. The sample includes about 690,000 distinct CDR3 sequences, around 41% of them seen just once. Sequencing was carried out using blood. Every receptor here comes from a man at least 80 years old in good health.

The DNA of the CDR3 is TGTGCCAGCAGTTTAGACGGGGATCAGCCCCAGCATTTT. Encoded protein: CASSLDGDQPQHF. The genes are TRBV12-3 or TRBV12-4 and TRBJ1-5; D unclear. The CDR3 contains 13 residues. V dropped 1 base and J dropped 5 bases, with 6 bases sitting between them.

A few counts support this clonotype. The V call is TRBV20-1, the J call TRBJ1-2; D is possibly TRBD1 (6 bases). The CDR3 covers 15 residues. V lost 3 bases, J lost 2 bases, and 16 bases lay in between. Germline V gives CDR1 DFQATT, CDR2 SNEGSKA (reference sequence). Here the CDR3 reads CSASGLEGGNYGYTF. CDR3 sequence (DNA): TGCAGTGCTAGTGGTCTGGAGGGGGGAAACTATGGCTACACCTTC.

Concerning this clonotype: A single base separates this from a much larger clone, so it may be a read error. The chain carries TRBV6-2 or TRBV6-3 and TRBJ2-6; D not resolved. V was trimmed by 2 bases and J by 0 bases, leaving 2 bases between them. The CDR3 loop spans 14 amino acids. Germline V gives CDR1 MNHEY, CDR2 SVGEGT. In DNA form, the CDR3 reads TGTGCCAGCAGTTACAACTCTGGGGCCAACGTCCTGACTTTC. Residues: CASSYNSGANVLTF.

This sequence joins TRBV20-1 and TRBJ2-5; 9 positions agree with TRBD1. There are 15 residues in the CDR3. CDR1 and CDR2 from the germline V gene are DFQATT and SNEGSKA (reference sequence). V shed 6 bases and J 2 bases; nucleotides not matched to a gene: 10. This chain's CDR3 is CSAPPRTGVQETQYF. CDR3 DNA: TGCAGTGCCCCTCCGAGGACAGGGGTTCAAGAGACCCAGTACTTC.

The CDR3 bases are TGTGCCAGCGATAGACACAACGAGCAGTACTTC. Its translation: CASDRHNEQYF. The V call is TRBV25-1, the J call TRBJ2-7; D is ambiguous. V lost 8 bases and J 5 bases, leaving 10 bases between the germline ends. Germline V gene sequence: CDR1 MGHDK, CDR2 SYGVNS. The CDR3 contains 11 residues.

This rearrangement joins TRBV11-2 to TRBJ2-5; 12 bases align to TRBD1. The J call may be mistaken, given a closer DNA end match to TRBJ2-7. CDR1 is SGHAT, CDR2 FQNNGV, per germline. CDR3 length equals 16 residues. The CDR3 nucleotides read TGTGCCAGCAGCTTAGCCGGGACAGGGGGCGGATACGAGCAGTACTTC. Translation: CASSLAGTGGGYEQYF.

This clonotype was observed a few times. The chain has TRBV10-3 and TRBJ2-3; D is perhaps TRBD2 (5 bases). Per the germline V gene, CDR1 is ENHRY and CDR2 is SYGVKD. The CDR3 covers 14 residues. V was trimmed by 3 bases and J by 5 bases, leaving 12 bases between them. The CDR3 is CAISESGKGDTQYF. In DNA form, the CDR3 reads TGTGCCATCAGTGAATCGGGGAAGGGAGATACGCAGTATTTT.

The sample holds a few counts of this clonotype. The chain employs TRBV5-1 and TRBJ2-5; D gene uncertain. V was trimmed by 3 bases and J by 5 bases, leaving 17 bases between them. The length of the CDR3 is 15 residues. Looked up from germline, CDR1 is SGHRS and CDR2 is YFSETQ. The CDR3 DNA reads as TGCGCCAGCAGCTCGACCGACCCTTTCCGCGAGACCCAGTACTTC. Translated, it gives CASSSTDPFRETQYF.

The CDR3 sequence: CASSSSRVSYEQYF. The CDR3 DNA sequence: TGTGCCAGCAGCTCGAGCCGGGTATCCTACGAGCAGTACTTC. The chain joins TRBV7-2 to TRBJ2-7; D is ambiguous. CDR3 length equals 14 residues. Per germline, CDR1 SGHTA and CDR2 FQGNSA. V was pared by 4 bases and J by 1 base, with 11 bases between.

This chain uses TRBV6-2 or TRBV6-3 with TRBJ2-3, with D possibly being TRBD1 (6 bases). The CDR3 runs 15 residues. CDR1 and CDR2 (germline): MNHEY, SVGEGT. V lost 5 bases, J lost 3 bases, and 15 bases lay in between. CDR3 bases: TGTGCCAGCAGTCCGACAGGTTTGGGGACAGATACGCAGTATTTT. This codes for CASSPTGLGTDTQYF.

The CDR3 region is CASSLDGGHEQFF. The DNA for the CDR3 is TGCGCCAGCAGCTTGGACGGGGGCCATGAGCAGTTCTTC. V is TRBV5-1 and J is TRBJ2-1; the D call may be TRBD1 or TRBD2 (6 bases each). Trimming left V 0 bases short and J 8 bases short, with 9 bases between. The CDR3 is 13 amino acids. Looked up from germline, CDR1 is SGHRS and CDR2 is YFSETQ.

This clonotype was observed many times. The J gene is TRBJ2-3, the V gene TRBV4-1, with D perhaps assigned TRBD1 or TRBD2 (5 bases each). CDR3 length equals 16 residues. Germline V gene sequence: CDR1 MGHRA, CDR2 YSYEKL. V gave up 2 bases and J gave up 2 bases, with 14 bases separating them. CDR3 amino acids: CASSQTGTPATDTQYF. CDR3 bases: TGCGCCAGCAGCCAAACCGGGACCCCAGCCACAGATACGCAGTATTTT.

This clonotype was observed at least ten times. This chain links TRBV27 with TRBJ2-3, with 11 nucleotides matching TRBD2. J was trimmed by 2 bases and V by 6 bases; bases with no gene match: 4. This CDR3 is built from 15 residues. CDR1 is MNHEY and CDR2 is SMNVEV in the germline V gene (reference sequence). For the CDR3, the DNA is TGTGCCAGCAGGCCGGGACTAGCGGTCACAGATACGCAGTATTTT. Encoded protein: CASRPGLAVTDTQYF.

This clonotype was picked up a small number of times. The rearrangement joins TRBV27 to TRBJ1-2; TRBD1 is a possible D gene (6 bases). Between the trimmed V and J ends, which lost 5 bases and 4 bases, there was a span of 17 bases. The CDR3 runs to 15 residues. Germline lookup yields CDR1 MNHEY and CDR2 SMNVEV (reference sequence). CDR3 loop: CASSPRQEWGYGYTF. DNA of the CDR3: TGTGCCAGCAGTCCAAGACAGGAATGGGGCTATGGCTACACCTTC.

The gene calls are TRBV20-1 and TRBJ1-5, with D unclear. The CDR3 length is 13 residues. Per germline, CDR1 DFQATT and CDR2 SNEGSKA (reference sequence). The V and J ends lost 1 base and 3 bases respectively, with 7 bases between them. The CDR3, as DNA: TGCAGTGCTAGAGCCGACAACAATCAGCCCCAGCATTTT. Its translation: CSARADNNQPQHF.

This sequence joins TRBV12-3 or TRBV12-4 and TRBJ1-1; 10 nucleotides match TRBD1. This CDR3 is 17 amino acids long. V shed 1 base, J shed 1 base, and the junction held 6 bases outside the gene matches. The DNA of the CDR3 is TGTGCCAGCAGTTTAGGGGGACAGGGGTGGCCGAACACTGAAGCTTTCTTT. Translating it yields CASSLGGQGWPNTEAFF.

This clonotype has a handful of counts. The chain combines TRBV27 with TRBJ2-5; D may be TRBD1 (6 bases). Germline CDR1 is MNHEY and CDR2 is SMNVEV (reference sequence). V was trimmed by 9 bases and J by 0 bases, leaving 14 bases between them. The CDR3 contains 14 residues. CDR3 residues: CASSDRPHQETQYF. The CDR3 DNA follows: TGTGCCAGTTCGGACAGACCACACCAAGAGACCCAGTACTTC.